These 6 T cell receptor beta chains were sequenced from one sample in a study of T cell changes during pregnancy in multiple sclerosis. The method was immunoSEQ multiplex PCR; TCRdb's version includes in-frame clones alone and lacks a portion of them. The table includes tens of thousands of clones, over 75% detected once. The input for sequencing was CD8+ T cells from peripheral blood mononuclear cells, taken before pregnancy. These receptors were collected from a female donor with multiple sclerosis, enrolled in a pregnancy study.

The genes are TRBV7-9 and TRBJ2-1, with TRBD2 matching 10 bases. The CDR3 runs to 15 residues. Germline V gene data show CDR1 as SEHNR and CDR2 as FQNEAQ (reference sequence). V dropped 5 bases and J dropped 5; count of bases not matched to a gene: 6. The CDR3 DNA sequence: TGTGCCAGCAGCCTAAGCGGGGGGGTTAACAATGAGCAGTTCTTC. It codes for CASSLSGGVNNEQFF.

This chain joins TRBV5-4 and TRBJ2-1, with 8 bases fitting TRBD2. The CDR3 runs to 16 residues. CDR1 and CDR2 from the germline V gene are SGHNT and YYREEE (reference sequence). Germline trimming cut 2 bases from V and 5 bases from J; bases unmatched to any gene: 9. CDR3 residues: CASSFGWSREDNEQFF. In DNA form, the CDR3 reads TGTGCCAGCAGCTTCGGGTGGTCGCGGGAGGACAATGAGCAGTTCTTC.

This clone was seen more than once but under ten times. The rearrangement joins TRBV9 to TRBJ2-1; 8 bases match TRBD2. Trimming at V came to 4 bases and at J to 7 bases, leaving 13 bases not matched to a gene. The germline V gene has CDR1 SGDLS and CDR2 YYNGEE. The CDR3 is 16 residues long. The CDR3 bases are TGTGCCAGCAGCACGGGGGGGGCCATCTGGGGAAATGAGCAGTTCTTC. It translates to CASSTGGAIWGNEQFF.

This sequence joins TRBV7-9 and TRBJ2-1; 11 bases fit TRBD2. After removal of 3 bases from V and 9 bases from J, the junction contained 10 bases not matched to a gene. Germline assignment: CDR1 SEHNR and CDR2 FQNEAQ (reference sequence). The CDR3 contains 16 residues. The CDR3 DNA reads TGTGCCAGCAGCTTCCTACTAGCGGGAGAGTCTGGTGAGCAGTTCTTC. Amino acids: CASSFLLAGESGEQFF. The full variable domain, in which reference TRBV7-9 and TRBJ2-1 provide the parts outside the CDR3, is DTGVSQNPRHKITKRGQNVTFRCDPISEHNRLYWYRQTLGQGPEFLTYFQNEAQLEKSRLLSDRFSAERPKGSFSTLEIQRTEQGDSAMYLCASSFLLAGESGEQFFGPGTRLTVL.

CDR3 sequence reads: CASSLGAGYTEAFF. Here the CDR3 DNA reads TGTGCCAGCAGCTTGGGGGCAGGGTACACTGAAGCTTTCTTT. The chain employs TRBV5-5 and TRBJ1-1; perhaps TRBD1 as D (5 bases). The CDR3 sequence is 14 residues long. V was clipped by 0 bases and J by 3 bases, with 9 bases between them. Germline assignment: CDR1 SGHKS and CDR2 YYEKEE (reference sequence).

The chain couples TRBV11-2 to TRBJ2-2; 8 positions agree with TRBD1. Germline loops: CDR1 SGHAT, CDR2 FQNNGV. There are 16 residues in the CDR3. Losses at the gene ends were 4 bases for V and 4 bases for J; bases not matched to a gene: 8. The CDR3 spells CASSSPDRGGTGELFF. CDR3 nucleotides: TGTGCCAGCAGCTCCCCAGACAGGGGTGGCACCGGGGAGCTGTTTTTT.